The sequence of this T cell receptor beta chain was determined in a study of blood T cell repertoires in COVID-19. Study context: Whether acute or convalescent, the COVID-19 samples came from the United States, Italy and Spain. Sources were T cells, B-cell-depleted T cells, or PBMCs; the material itself was cDNA or gDNA.

Trimming left V 8 bases short and J 2 bases short, with 11 bases between. This CDR3 has 12 amino acids. Germline V lookup: CDR1 SGHRS, CDR2 YFSETQ. The sample holds one count of this clone. In the study's own analysis: Amplified reference gene primers provided the basis for estimating nucleated cell counts. Generated by immunoSEQ multiplex PCR, the TCRdb table keeps only in-frame clones and is missing some. V, J and clone size are those of that table, while D and trimming were read from the DNA. The sample has roughly 250,000 clones; roughly 80% are singletons. The sequence derives from a woman of 80 years or more with acute or convalescent COVID-19. The chain uses TRBV5-1 and TRBJ2-7, with TRBD2 as a possible D gene (6 bases). The specimen was peripheral blood. CDR3 sequence reads: CARRGRTYEQYF. CDR3 bases: TGCGCCAGGCGGGGCAGGACCTACGAGCAGTACTTC.